This TCR beta chain came from a study of cytomegalovirus exposure and HLA in healthy donors. Findings and caveats of the study: Certain indistinguishable V segments, among them TRBV6-2 and TRBV6-3, were excluded. High sensitivity and specificity were reportedly achieved when the classifier diagnosed cytomegalovirus status. Presence/absence analysis assumed near-uniform sequencing depth across donors.

This clone has just a few counts. What it recognizes is unknown. PCR used 60 Vbeta primers and 13 Jbeta primers. Assay used: immunoSEQ multiplex PCR; TCRdb lists only in-frame clones, some missing. The sample includes around 97,000 clones, under 85% of them seen just once. The length of the CDR3 is 15 residues. CDR1 is MNHNS and CDR2 is SASEGT in the germline V gene. Trimming cost V 6 bases and J 1 base, with 15 bases left between them. The sequence derives from a man aged 50 to 60 in good health and CMV-seropositive. This rearrangement joins TRBV6-1 to TRBJ2-5; weak D call: TRBD1 (5 bases). The sequencing input was PBMCs. CDR3 nucleotides: TGTGCCAGCAGCTCGACAGTGGCACCCCAAGAGACCCAGTACTTC. It translates to CASSSTVAPQETQYF.